These 3 T cell receptor beta chains originate from one sample sequenced in a study of sequential checkpoint blockade in melanoma. Clones were read by immunoSEQ multiplex PCR, and TCRdb kept only the in-frame ones, dropping some. The sample lists 30,000 to 40,000 clones; around four fifths were seen once. Regarding treatment: randomized to nivolumab then ipilimumab (arm A) or the reverse (arm B). This material consisted of CD8+ T cells sorted from blood (inferred from file names), taken from a patient given nivolumab and ipilimumab in sequence. The receptors were gathered from a human donor with melanoma.

Only a few counts were recorded for this clone. This same CDR3 is encoded by further DNA sequences in the sample. The chain links TRBV19 to TRBJ2-7; a weak D match, TRBD2 (6 bases). The CDR3 runs to 13 residues. CDR1 LNHDA and CDR2 SQIVND come from the germline V gene (reference sequence). Trimming took 3 bases from V and 2 from J, leaving 8 bases between them. DNA of the CDR3: TGTGCCAGTAGTATCTGGGGGGCCTACGAGCAGTACTTC. Amino acid sequence: CASSIWGAYEQYF. Looking up the rest from reference TRBV19 and TRBJ2-7 gives the full variable domain: DGGITQSPKYLFRKEGQNVTLSCEQNLNHDAMYWYRQDPGQGLRLIYYSQIVNDFQKGDIAEGYSVSREKKESFPLTVTSAQKNPTAFYLCASSIWGAYEQYFGPGTRLTVT.

V and J are TRBV19 and TRBJ1-5; D is unclear. Trimming removed 5 bases from V and 4 bases from J, with 9 bases in between. Per the germline V gene, CDR1 is LNHDA and CDR2 is SQIVND (reference sequence). The length of the CDR3 is 13 residues. CDR3 region: CASSVERNQPQHF. The CDR3 DNA sequence: TGTGCCAGTAGTGTCGAGAGAAATCAGCCCCAGCATTTT.

The chain uses TRBV5-4 and TRBJ2-7, with 12 bases fitting TRBD1. CDR1 SGHNT and CDR2 YYREEE come from the germline V gene (reference sequence). This CDR3 has 15 residues. The V gene end was trimmed by 3 bases and the J gene end by 3 bases; junction bases not matched to a gene: 4. The CDR3 is CASSWGTGGYYEQYF. The CDR3 nucleotides are TGTGCCAGCAGCTGGGGGACAGGGGGCTACTACGAGCAGTACTTC.